This is a list of T cell receptor beta chains from one sample in a study of T cell responses to AZD1222 COVID-19 vaccine. The repertoire was sequenced with immunoSEQ multiplex PCR; TCRdb's copy has only in-frame clones and lacks some. In the table there are some 140,000 clones, under 95% of which are singletons. Sequencing used peripheral blood, obtained on day 0 of AZD1222 vaccination. Receptors were obtained from an adult in good health. The CDR3 runs from the conserved cysteine through the conserved F or W. Each record gives: V gene, D gene, CDR3 length, J gene, clone size, CDR3 DNA, CDR3 protein. The D gene is left open where the match is weak. Expanded clones are given a class, and other clones once, few, many or no size at all.

TRBV3-1/TRBV3-2	TRBD2	15	TRBJ2-5	.	TGTGCCAGCAGCCAAGTAATGGTGGGAGGGGAGACCCAGTACTTC	CASSQVMVGGETQYF
TRBV4-3	TRBD2	15	TRBJ2-7	once	TGCGCCAGCAGCCAAGACCCTAGCGGGAATTACGAGCAGTACTTC	CASSQDPSGNYEQYF
TRBV2	.	10	TRBJ2-3	few	TGTGCCAGCAGGGAGGATACGCAGTATTTT	CASREDTQYF
TRBV20-1	.	14	TRBJ2-1	.	TGCAGTGCTAGTTCGGCTAGCCGCCGCGGAGAGCAGTTCTTC	CSASSASRRGEQFF
TRBV7-2	.	15	TRBJ2-7	.	TGTGCCAGCAGCTTGAACAGGTTTGGGACCTACGAGCAGTACTTC	CASSLNRFGTYEQYF
TRBV7-2	.	15	TRBJ2-5	.	TGTGCCAGCAGCCGTTCCCCATTGGCTCAAGAGACCCAGTACTTC	CASSRSPLAQETQYF
TRBV19	.	15	TRBJ2-2	.	TGTGCCAGTAGTATTACTAGATCGAACACCGGGGAGCTGTTTTTT	CASSITRSNTGELFF
TRBV9	.	17	TRBJ2-3	.	TGTGCCAGCAGCGTAGTCTCAGGGGGAGGTTACACAGATACGCAGTATTTT	CASSVVSGGGYTDTQYF
TRBV29-1	.	13	TRBJ2-5	.	TGCAGCGTTGCGGGGCAGGTCGAAGAGACCCAGTACTTC	CSVAGQVEETQYF
TRBV11-2	.	16	TRBJ1-4	.	TGTGCCAGCAGCTTAGATATGGTAACGAGGGATGAAAAACTGTTTTTT	CASSLDMVTRDEKLFF
TRBV5-1	TRBD1	15	TRBJ1-1	.	TGCGCCAGCATCAGAGGGGGCGGAATGAACACTGAAGCTTTCTTT	CASIRGGGMNTEAFF
TRBV6-6	TRBD1	12	TRBJ1-1	few	TGTGCCAGCAGTCCCGCGGACAGGTCAGCTTTCTTT	CASSPADRSAFF
TRBV7-2	.	13	TRBJ1-2	.	TGTGCCAGCAGTCGGACAGTATCGGGCGGCTACACCTTC	CASSRTVSGGYTF
TRBV7-2	TRBD2	16	TRBJ2-5	.	TGTGCCAGCAGCTTAAGACCAGCGGGGATCCAAGAGACCCAGTACTTC	CASSLRPAGIQETQYF
TRBV5-5	.	14	TRBJ1-1	once	TGTGCCAGCACCTACGGGGCGCCGAGCACTGAAGCTTTCTTT	CASTYGAPSTEAFF
TRBV3-1/TRBV3-2	.	17	TRBJ2-3	once	TGTGCCAGCAGCCAAGTGGCGGGTCAAGGGCCCACAGATACGCAGTATTTT	CASSQVAGQGPTDTQYF
TRBV19	.	16	TRBJ2-5	once	TGTGCCAGTAGTATTGGTTCCGGGAGAAAGTTCGAGACCCAGTACTTC	CASSIGSGRKFETQYF
TRBV3-1/TRBV3-2	TRBD1	15	TRBJ1-2	.	TGTGCCAGCAGCCCCGACAGGGTATCCGACTATGGCTACACCTTC	CASSPDRVSDYGYTF
TRBV7-9	.	14	TRBJ2-4	.	TGTGCCAGCAGCGCTCCTGGGGCCAAAAACATTCAGTACTTC	CASSAPGAKNIQYF
TRBV6-5	TRBD2	16	TRBJ2-1	.	TGTGCCAGCAGTTACTCGGCTCTAGCGGCCTACAATGAGCAGTTCTTC	CASSYSALAAYNEQFF
TRBV4-1	.	19	TRBJ2-2	.	TGCGCCAGCAGCCGTTATCGACCTGGGTCTAGCGAGAACACCGGGGAGCTGTTTTTT	CASSRYRPGSSENTGELFF
TRBV28	TRBD1	19	TRBJ2-1	.	TGTGCCAGCAGTCTCCGGGACAGGGGGACCCAGCTACAGTCTGGTGAGCAGTTCTTC	CASSLRDRGTQLQSGEQFF
TRBV6-2/TRBV6-3	TRBD2	19	TRBJ2-3	.	TGTGCCAGCAGTTACCTCGAAGCTCTTGGGACTAGCGGGATGGATACGCAGTATTTT	CASSYLEALGTSGMDTQYF
TRBV7-8	.	19	TRBJ2-7	.	TGTGCCAGCAGCTTAGGGTTCGGGGTTCAGGTCCGGGGGTTCAACGAGCAGTACTTC	CASSLGFGVQVRGFNEQYF
TRBV5-1	.	14	TRBJ1-1	.	TGCGCCAGCAGCTTGGATCGGGGGGCTGGTGAAGCTTTCTTT	CASSLDRGAGEAFF
TRBV28	TRBD1	15	TRBJ2-3	.	TGTGCCAGCAGTTCCCGGACAGGGAGGACAGATACGCAGTATTTT	CASSSRTGRTDTQYF
TRBV14	TRBD2	15	TRBJ2-7	.	TGTGCCAGCAGCCAAAGACTAGCGGCGACCTACGAGCAGTACTTC	CASSQRLAATYEQYF
TRBV28	.	13	TRBJ2-5	.	TGTGCCAGCAGTTTATCGGGGGTGCAGACCCAGTACTTC	CASSLSGVQTQYF
TRBV20-1	.	14	TRBJ2-1	.	TGCAGTGCTAGTGGTCCGGGACGGACCAATGAGCAGTTCTTC	CSASGPGRTNEQFF
TRBV9	.	13	TRBJ1-1	.	TGTGCCAGCAGCGTAGGGGGGAAAACTGAAGCTTTCTTT	CASSVGGKTEAFF
TRBV4-3	.	15	TRBJ1-1	.	TGCGCCAGCAGCCAAGATAAGGCACCCAACACTGAAGCTTTCTTT	CASSQDKAPNTEAFF
TRBV30	.	14	TRBJ1-5	.	TGTGCCTGGAGTGCTTTCAGTGGAAATCAGCCCCAGCATTTT	CAWSAFSGNQPQHF
TRBV7-6	.	15	TRBJ2-7	.	TGTGCCAGCAGCTTAAGGGGGGACAGAGCCTACGAGCAGTACTTC	CASSLRGDRAYEQYF
TRBV9	.	17	TRBJ1-6	.	TGTGCCAGCAGCGGCCGACTCGGGGGCTCCTATAATTCACCCCTCCACTTT	CASSGRLGGSYNSPLHF
TRBV6-5	TRBD2	16	TRBJ2-1	.	TGTGCCAGCAGTTACTCGGGGACTAGCGGTAACAATGAGCAGTTCTTC	CASSYSGTSGNNEQFF
TRBV27	TRBD2	15	TRBJ2-1	.	TGTGCCAGCAGTCAACTAGCGGGAGGGGGGTTTGGCCAGTTCTTC	CASSQLAGGGFGQFF
TRBV13	.	10	TRBJ1-1	.	TGTGCCAGCAGCCAGACAGTAGCTTTCTTT	CASSQTVAFF
TRBV9	TRBD2	15	TRBJ2-7	.	TGTGCCAGCAGCGTAGCTGGCGGGAGGGCCTACGAGCAGTACTTC	CASSVAGGRAYEQYF
TRBV6-5	TRBD1	13	TRBJ2-7	.	TGTGCCAGCAGTCGGGACAGACTTTACGAGCAGTACTTC	CASSRDRLYEQYF
TRBV6-5	.	15	TRBJ1-5	.	TGTGCCAGCAGTTACTCAGCCAGGGTTGGTCAGCCCCAGCATTTT	CASSYSARVGQPQHF
TRBV7-9	.	12	TRBJ1-5	.	TGTGCCAGCAGCTCTGATCTTCAGCCCCAGCATTTT	CASSSDLQPQHF
TRBV12-1	.	14	TRBJ1-1	.	TGTGCCAGTCCAGCGGGTCAGCGAAACACTGAAGCTTTCTTT	CASPAGQRNTEAFF
TRBV3-1/TRBV3-2	.	14	TRBJ2-2	.	TGTGCCAGCAGCCAGGGAGGTCTTGCCGGGGAGCTGTTTTTT	CASSQGGLAGELFF
TRBV27	.	14	TRBJ1-1	.	TGTGCCAGCAGTTTGGTGCGGCGGGGCACTGAAGCTTTCTTT	CASSLVRRGTEAFF
TRBV23-1	.	20	TRBJ1-5	.	TGCGCCAGCAGTCAATCTGGGGGGCCCGGCTCGGCGCCGGGGAATCAGCCCCAGCATTTT	CASSQSGGPGSAPGNQPQHF
TRBV5-6	TRBD2	13	TRBJ2-1	few	TGTGCCAGCAGCTTTGGGAGGGACAATGAGCAGTTCTTC	CASSFGRDNEQFF
TRBV3-1/TRBV3-2	TRBD2	17	TRBJ2-1	.	TGTGCCAGCAGCCAGGGGATAGCGGGAGGGGGCTACAATGAGCAGTTCTTC	CASSQGIAGGGYNEQFF
TRBV6-1	TRBD2	14	TRBJ2-7	.	TGTGCCAGCAGTGACACCCTCGGGGGGTACGAGCAGTACTTC	CASSDTLGGYEQYF
TRBV5-4	.	15	TRBJ1-1	.	TGTGCCAGCAGCTTTGAGGCAGACTTGAACACTGAAGCTTTCTTT	CASSFEADLNTEAFF
TRBV10-1	TRBD2	14	TRBJ2-3	.	TGCGCCAGCAGCCTAGCGGGGAGCACAGATACGCAGTATTTT	CASSLAGSTDTQYF
TRBV6-6	.	13	TRBJ1-5	medium-sized	TGTGCCAGCAGTTACGGAGATGGCTGGCCCCAGCATTTT	CASSYGDGWPQHF
TRBV5-1	.	14	TRBJ1-5	.	TGCGCCAGCAGTACCATGGGGGGCAATCAGCCCCAGCATTTT	CASSTMGGNQPQHF
TRBV9	.	15	TRBJ1-1	many	TGTGCCAGCAACCTGGAGGGGTTCAGCGGCACTGAAGCTTTCTTT	CASNLEGFSGTEAFF
TRBV4-1	.	16	TRBJ2-7	.	TGCGCCAGCAGCCAAGATACGGGGGTTACTACCTACGAGCAGTACTTC	CASSQDTGVTTYEQYF
TRBV27	TRBD1	14	TRBJ1-5	.	TGTGCCAGCAGCCTGATGGGACAGGGACAGCCCCAGCATTTT	CASSLMGQGQPQHF